Below, 22 T cell receptor beta chains from the same sample are listed, as sequenced in a study of blood T cell repertoires in COVID-19. Clones were sequenced by immunoSEQ multiplex PCR, and TCRdb holds only the in-frame ones, with some missing. The table has about 150,000 clones, roughly nine tenths seen once. Sequenced input: peripheral blood. All receptors derive from an older woman with acute or convalescent COVID-19.

This chain uses TRBV3-1 (or the pseudogene TRBV3-2) with TRBJ1-4; D unclear. V was clipped by 0 bases and J by 5 bases, with 13 bases between them. The CDR3 sequence is 16 residues long. The germline V gene has CDR1 LGHDT and CDR2 YNNKEL (reference sequence). CDR3 region: CASSQDRRLENEKLFF. DNA of the CDR3: TGTGCCAGCAGCCAAGATAGGCGACTCGAAAATGAAAAACTGTTTTTT.

This clone has a handful of counts. The chain combines TRBV29-1 with TRBJ2-4; a weak D match, TRBD2 (6 bases). Germline V gene data show CDR1 as SQVTM and CDR2 as ANQGSEA. CDR3 length equals 15 residues. V shed 4 bases and J shed 6 bases, with 19 bases lying between them. CDR3 in DNA: TGCAGCGTTGCGGAGGGTACGACGGATGGAAACATTCAGTACTTC. It specifies CSVAEGTTDGNIQYF.

The rearrangement joins TRBV2 to TRBJ1-3; tentatively, D is TRBD1 (5 bases). The CDR3 length is 19 residues. Trimming removed 2 bases at V and 0 bases at J, with 20 bases between. CDR1 SNHLY and CDR2 FYNNEI come from the germline V gene. This CDR3 reads CASSEQGILITTSGNTIYF. The CDR3 DNA follows: TGTGCCAGCAGTGAACAGGGTATTTTAATTACTACCTCTGGAAACACCATATATTTT.

This clone has just a few counts. The rearrangement links TRBV6-5 to TRBJ1-5; D is uncertain. Per the germline V gene, CDR1 is MNHEY and CDR2 is SVGAGI. This CDR3 has 16 amino acids. The V end was cut by 4 bases, the J end by 0 bases, with 13 bases between. CDR3 residues: CASSSGMAYSNQPQHF. The CDR3 bases are TGTGCCAGCAGTTCCGGGATGGCTTATAGCAATCAGCCCCAGCATTTT.

The V call is TRBV5-1, the J call TRBJ1-6, with D maybe TRBD1 (6 bases). The CDR3 spans 16 residues. CDR1 and CDR2 (germline): SGHRS, YFSETQ. The V and J ends lost 0 bases and 6 bases respectively, with 13 bases between them. The CDR3 loop is CASSLGRGAGNSPLHF. CDR3 coding DNA: TGCGCCAGCAGCTTGGGGCGGGGGGCAGGTAATTCACCCCTCCACTTT. Combining the CDR3 with reference TRBV5-1 and TRBJ1-6 gives the whole variable domain KAGVTQTPRYLIKTRGQQVTLSCSPISGHRSVSWYQQTPGQGLQFLFEYFSETQRNKGNFPGRFSGRQFSNSRSEMNVSTLELGDSALYLCASSLGRGAGNSPLHFGNGTRLTVT.

The chain links TRBV6-5 to TRBJ2-1; D perhaps matches TRBD2 (5 bases). V was trimmed by 10 bases and J by 1 base, leaving 14 bases between them. Germline V gene sequence: CDR1 MNHEY, CDR2 SVGAGI. The CDR3 has 14 amino acids. CDR3: CATIRTRSYNEQFF. Here the CDR3 DNA reads TGTGCCACCATTCGAACTAGATCCTACAATGAGCAGTTCTTC.

The V and J genes are TRBV30 and TRBJ1-4, with 9 bases matching TRBD1. V lost 2 bases to trimming and J lost 8 bases; unmatched junction nucleotides: 6. Germline loops: CDR1 GTSNPN, CDR2 SVGIG (reference sequence). The CDR3 totals 14 residues. The CDR3 loop reads CAWSPGTGREKLFF. CDR3 DNA: TGTGCCTGGAGTCCCGGGACAGGGCGGGAAAAACTGTTTTTT. Combining the CDR3 with reference TRBV30 and TRBJ1-4 gives the whole variable domain SQTIHQWPATLVQPVGSPLSLECTVEGTSNPNLYWYRQAAGRGLQLLFYSVGIGQISSEVPQNLSASRPQDRQFILSSKKLLLSDSGFYLCAWSPGTGREKLFFGSGTQLSVL.

This clone was recorded a few times. V is TRBV6-5 and J is TRBJ1-2; D is unresolved. The CDR3 has 13 residues. Between the trimmed V and J ends, which lost 5 bases and 2 bases, there was a span of 9 bases. From germline, CDR1 is MNHEY and CDR2 SVGAGI. The CDR3 is CASSHSLNYGYTF. CDR3 sequence (DNA): TGTGCCAGCAGTCACAGTCTAAACTATGGCTACACCTTC.

The chain has TRBV19 and TRBJ2-5; D uncertain. CDR3 length: 13 amino acids. CDR1 and CDR2 (germline): LNHDA, SQIVND (reference sequence). Trimming pared 1 base from V and 5 bases from J, leaving 8 bases between. The DNA for the CDR3 is TGTGCCAGTAGTATAGGGGTCAGGGAGACCCAGTACTTC. It encodes CASSIGVRETQYF.

The chain couples TRBV14 to TRBJ1-4; D is possibly TRBD1 (5 bases). CDR1 and CDR2 (germline): SGHDN, FVKESK. The V end lost 3 bases, the J end lost 0 bases, and 17 bases lay between the germline ends. This CDR3 comprises 18 residues. In DNA form, the CDR3 reads TGTGCCAGCAGCCAGAGATCTTTGACAGCCGCAACTAATGAAAAACTGTTTTTT. Translated: CASSQRSLTAATNEKLFF.

CDR3 in DNA: TGTGCCAGTAGTATAGGAGATAGCGGGGGGTTTGAGACCCAGTACTTC. Encoded protein: CASSIGDSGGFETQYF. The chain combines TRBV19 with TRBJ2-5; 10 nucleotides match TRBD2. Germline lookup yields CDR1 LNHDA and CDR2 SQIVND (reference sequence). This CDR3 contains 16 residues. The V segment lost 1 base and the J segment 5 bases; nucleotides outside the gene matches: 7. Complete variable domain (other parts from reference TRBV19 and TRBJ2-5): DGGITQSPKYLFRKEGQNVTLSCEQNLNHDAMYWYRQDPGQGLRLIYYSQIVNDFQKGDIAEGYSVSREKKESFPLTVTSAQKNPTAFYLCASSIGDSGGFETQYFGPGTRLLVL.

The J gene is TRBJ1-2, the V gene TRBV6-5; 8 bases are a match to TRBD1. Germline CDR1 MNHEY, CDR2 SVGAGI. The V segment lost 0 bases and the J segment 2 bases; nucleotides outside the gene matches: 5. The CDR3 covers 16 residues. In DNA, the CDR3 is TGTGCCAGCAGTTACTCGATTGGACAGGGAAACTATGGCTACACCTTC. This codes for CASSYSIGQGNYGYTF.

The chain carries TRBV12-3 or TRBV12-4 and TRBJ2-5; TRBD2 might be the D (6 bases). The CDR3 extends over 11 amino acids. Trimming removed 6 bases from V and 7 bases from J, with 9 bases in between. The CDR3 DNA reads as TGTGCCAGCAGCTCCGGGGGGACCCAGTACTTC. Its translation: CASSSGGTQYF.

The gene calls are TRBV5-1 and TRBJ1-4; 8 bases are a match to TRBD1. V shed 3 bases, J shed 4 bases, and the junction held 5 bases outside the gene matches. This CDR3 has 15 residues. Germline lookup yields CDR1 SGHRS and CDR2 YFSETQ. The CDR3 is CASSYGQGFNEKLFF. The CDR3 nucleotides are TGCGCCAGCAGCTACGGACAGGGCTTTAATGAAAAACTGTTTTTT.

The rearrangement joins TRBV5-1 to TRBJ2-3; TRBD1 is a possible D gene (6 bases). The CDR3 totals 16 residues. CDR1 is SGHRS and CDR2 is YFSETQ in the germline V gene. Trimming took 0 bases from V and 0 from J, leaving 11 bases between them. CDR3 in DNA: TGCGCCAGCAGCTTGGGGGGGACAACTAGCACAGATACGCAGTATTTT. The encoded protein is CASSLGGTTSTDTQYF.

The chain uses TRBV13 and TRBJ1-2; perhaps TRBD1 as D (5 bases). Per the germline V gene, CDR1 is PRHDT and CDR2 is FYEKMQ (reference sequence). This CDR3 has 13 residues. V gave up 0 bases and J gave up 4 bases, with 6 bases separating them. DNA for the CDR3: TGTGCCAGCAGCTTAGGGACAGTCTATGGCTACACCTTC. Translating it yields CASSLGTVYGYTF.

The chain has TRBV7-2 and TRBJ1-4; tentatively, D is TRBD1 (5 bases). CDR1 and CDR2 from the germline V gene are SGHTA and FQGNSA. Trimming left V 5 bases short and J 13 bases short, with 23 bases between. This CDR3 region has 15 residues. The CDR3 loop reads CASSLRTAVVGGLFF. The CDR3 DNA is TGTGCCAGCAGCCTAAGGACTGCTGTTGTGGGGGGACTGTTTTTT.

The gene calls are TRBV28 and TRBJ1-5; no reliable D call. With 3 bases removed from V and 3 bases from J, the gap between germline ends came to 6 bases. Germline loops: CDR1 MDHEN, CDR2 SYDVKM. The CDR3 loop spans 13 amino acids. The CDR3 bases are TGTGCCAGCAGTTTTGGCCACAATCAGCCCCAGCATTTT. This sequence encodes CASSFGHNQPQHF. The full variable domain, rest sourced from reference TRBV28 and TRBJ1-5, is DVKVTQSSRYLVKRTGEKVFLECVQDMDHENMFWYRQDPGLGLRLIYFSYDVKMKEKGDIPEGYSVSREKKERFSLILESASTNQTSMYLCASSFGHNQPQHFGDGTRLSIL.

The rearrangement joins TRBV29-1 to TRBJ1-1; D is unresolved. V lost 7 bases to trimming and J lost 2 bases, with 11 bases between them. CDR3 size: 12 residues. Germline-derived CDR1 and CDR2 are SQVTM and ANQGSEA. The CDR3 reads CSGLSSNTEAFF. DNA of the CDR3: TGCAGCGGCCTATCTTCAAACACTGAAGCTTTCTTT.

V usage is TRBV14 and J usage is TRBJ1-2; 12 bases agree with TRBD1. CDR1 and CDR2 from the germline V gene are SGHDN and FVKESK. The V gene end was trimmed by 6 bases and the J gene end by 8 bases; junction bases not matched to a gene: 16. The CDR3 is made up of 17 amino acids. The CDR3 sequence is CASSPYSGTGGARGYTF. The CDR3, as DNA: TGTGCCAGCAGTCCATACTCCGGGACAGGGGGCGCGAGGGGCTACACCTTC.

The chain employs TRBV5-1 and TRBJ2-3, with 12 nucleotides matching TRBD2. J gave up 3 bases and V 0 bases, and 2 bases lay outside the gene matches. Germline CDR1 is SGHRS and CDR2 is YFSETQ. The CDR3 is 16 amino acids. The CDR3 sequence is CASSLGTSGVTDTQYF. For the CDR3, the DNA is TGCGCCAGCAGCTTGGGGACTAGCGGGGTGACAGATACGCAGTATTTT.

The chain links TRBV6-2 or TRBV6-3 to TRBJ2-2; D uncertain. This CDR3 contains 14 residues. Per germline, CDR1 MNHEY and CDR2 SVGEGT. With 2 bases removed from V and 8 bases from J, the gap between germline ends came to 12 bases. Here the CDR3 DNA reads TGTGCCAGCAGTTACCTACGCAGGTTAGGGGAGCTGTTTTTT. Translating it yields CASSYLRRLGELFF.